The rows below give T cell receptor beta chains drawn from one sample of a study of blood T cell repertoires in COVID-19. Assay used: immunoSEQ multiplex PCR; TCRdb lists only in-frame clones, some missing. The table has about 64,000 clones, roughly 80% seen once. Sample: peripheral blood. The receptors come from a human donor in a cohort sampled during active COVID-19. The CDR3 runs from the conserved cysteine through the conserved F or W. The D gene is left open where the match is weak. Expanded clones get a size class; other rows say once, few or many, or leave the size out.

j_gene | d_gene | abundance | v_gene | CDR3aa | CDR3nt
TRBJ1-2 | TRBD1 | NA | TRBV10-3 | CATGRETGGGNYGYTF | TGTGCCACCGGAAGAGAGACAGGGGGCGGGAACTATGGCTACACCTTC
TRBJ2-5 | TRBD1 | NA | TRBV3-1/TRBV3-2 | CASSLWTGGEGETQYF | TGTGCCAGCAGCCTTTGGACAGGGGGGGAGGGAGAGACCCAGTACTTC
TRBJ1-5 | NA | NA | TRBV10-2 | CASVTYSNQPQHF | TGCGCCAGCGTGACATATAGCAATCAGCCCCAGCATTTT
TRBJ1-2 | NA | few | TRBV12-3/TRBV12-4 | CASSQGQIRYTF | TGTGCCAGCAGCCAAGGACAGATCCGCTACACCTTC
TRBJ2-2 | NA | NA | TRBV2 | CASTQGANTGELFF | TGTGCCAGCACCCAGGGCGCGAACACCGGGGAGCTGTTTTTT
TRBJ1-4 | TRBD1 | NA | TRBV19 | CASSRDRTEKLFF | TGTGCCAGTAGTCGGGACAGGACCGAAAAACTGTTTTTT
TRBJ1-2 | NA | NA | TRBV29-1 | CSVELFYGYTF | TGCAGCGTTGAACTCTTCTATGGCTACACCTTC
TRBJ2-5 | NA | NA | TRBV6-5 | CASSQTSGSRTQYF | TGTGCCAGCAGCCAAACTAGTGGCAGTCGGACCCAGTACTTC
TRBJ2-1 | NA | NA | TRBV14 | CASSPKGLAVSSYNEQFF | TGTGCCAGCAGCCCAAAGGGACTCGCTGTGAGCTCCTACAATGAGCAGTTCTTC
TRBJ1-2 | TRBD1 | few | TRBV2 | CASGRGGVDYGYTF | TGTGCCAGCGGGAGAGGGGGCGTCGACTATGGCTACACCTTC
TRBJ2-6 | NA | NA | TRBV11-2 | CASSLDGGSSGANVLTF | TGTGCCAGCAGCTTAGATGGGGGGAGCTCTGGGGCCAACGTCCTGACTTTC
TRBJ2-2 | TRBD2 | NA | TRBV11-2 | CAAAQTDIAGNGGELFF | TGTGCCGCGGCGCAGACAGATATAGCGGGGAACGGCGGGGAGCTGTTTTTT
TRBJ1-4 | NA | NA | TRBV3-1/TRBV3-2 | CASSQDRGDTRRNEKLFF | TGTGCCAGCAGCCAAGATCGGGGGGACACCAGGCGGAATGAAAAACTGTTTTTT
TRBJ2-1 | NA | NA | TRBV6-5 | CASSYTGGSYNEQFF | TGTGCCAGCAGTTACACCGGGGGCTCCTACAATGAGCAGTTCTTC
TRBJ1-1 | NA | few | TRBV11-3 | CASSSKAGAEAFF | TGTGCCAGCAGCTCCAAGGCGGGGGCTGAAGCTTTCTTT
TRBJ1-1 | NA | NA | TRBV10-1 | CASSESVNRALNTEAFF | TGCGCCAGCAGTGAGTCGGTGAACAGGGCCCTCAACACTGAAGCTTTCTTT
TRBJ1-1 | NA | NA | TRBV5-1 | CASSSRDGRLGAFF | TGCGCCAGCAGCAGCCGGGACGGGAGACTTGGAGCTTTCTTT
TRBJ1-5 | TRBD1 | few | TRBV7-2 | CASSFGQGNQPQHF | TGTGCCAGCAGCTTTGGACAGGGCAATCAGCCCCAGCATTTT
TRBJ1-6 | NA | few | TRBV2 | CASRTDSNSPLHF | TGTGCCAGCAGAACCGACAGTAATTCACCCCTCCACTTT
TRBJ2-2 | NA | once | TRBV5-1 | CASSLGGLPGELFF | TGCGCCAGCAGCTTGGGAGGGTTACCCGGGGAGCTGTTTTTT
TRBJ2-1 | TRBD2 | NA | TRBV5-1 | CASSSGLGGSFDNEQFF | TGCGCCAGCAGCTCGGGACTAGGGGGATCCTTCGACAATGAGCAGTTCTTC
TRBJ2-3 | NA | NA | TRBV7-6 | CASSLVGGPRTDTQYF | TGTGCCAGCAGCTTAGTCGGGGGGCCCCGCACAGATACGCAGTATTTT
TRBJ1-5 | TRBD1 | NA | TRBV28 | CASERTGVQHF | TGTGCCAGCGAACGGACAGGGGTCCAGCATTTT
TRBJ1-1 | NA | NA | TRBV7-6 | CASSATGLNTEAFF | TGTGCCAGCAGCGCGACAGGACTCAACACTGAAGCTTTCTTT
TRBJ1-5 | TRBD1 | NA | TRBV30 | CAWSATGTGGEPQHF | TGTGCCTGGAGTGCCACCGGGACAGGGGGCGAACCCCAGCATTTT